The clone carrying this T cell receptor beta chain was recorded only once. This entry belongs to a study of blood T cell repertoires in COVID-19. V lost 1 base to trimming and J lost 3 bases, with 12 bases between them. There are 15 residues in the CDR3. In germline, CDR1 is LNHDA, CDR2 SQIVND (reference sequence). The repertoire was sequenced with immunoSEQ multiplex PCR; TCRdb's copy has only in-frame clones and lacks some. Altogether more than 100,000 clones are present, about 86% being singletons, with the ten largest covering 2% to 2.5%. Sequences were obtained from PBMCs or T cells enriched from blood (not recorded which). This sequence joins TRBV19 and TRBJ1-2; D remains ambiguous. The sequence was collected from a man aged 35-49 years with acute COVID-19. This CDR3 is CASSIARSGDYGYTF. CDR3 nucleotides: TGTGCCAGTAGTATAGCCAGGTCCGGTGACTATGGCTACACCTTC.